These T cell receptor beta chains were read from a single sample in a study of CD8 T cells in ankylosing spondylitis. TCRdb processed the 5' RACE reads anew with MiXCR; each CDR3 protein has one entry. The table lists 200,000 or so distinct CDR3 sequences, around 25% of them singletons. Input material: blood, either unsorted or a sorted T cell fraction (not recorded which). These receptors were collected from a male donor with ankylosing spondylitis or in good health (not recorded which). The conserved cysteine and the conserved F or W are not part of the CDR3 here. A D gene is named only where the DNA matches it firmly.

v_call	j_call	d_call	cdr3_aa
TRBV7-2	TRBJ2-7	NA	ASSSRGTYEQY
TRBV10-3	TRBJ1-6	NA	AIRGQLSYNSPLH
TRBV4-1	TRBJ2-6	NA	ASSQEGSGANVLT
TRBV5-1	TRBJ2-5	NA	ASSVVAETQY
TRBV12-3/TRBV12-4	TRBJ1-6	NA	ASSPLGTAGSSPLH
TRBV6-1	TRBJ1-1	NA	ASRNLGPNEAF
TRBV7-8	TRBJ1-1	TRBD1	ASSITPQGAPEAF
TRBV29-1	TRBJ2-5	TRBD1	STGGETQY
TRBV6-2/TRBV6-3	TRBJ2-7	NA	ASSMGGGAVLSGQPYEQY
TRBV9	TRBJ2-7	TRBD1	ASSTGDRGREEEQY
TRBV12-3/TRBV12-4	TRBJ2-2	NA	ASSFLGAPNTGELF
TRBV20-1	TRBJ2-2	NA	SASASVAPNTGELF
TRBV30	TRBJ1-5	NA	AWSVGTNQPQH
TRBV15	TRBJ2-3	NA	ATSSLRYTDTQY
TRBV5-1	TRBJ1-2	NA	ASSSDGSGYT
TRBV6-1	TRBJ1-2	TRBD1	ASSAGGAIYGYT
TRBV18	TRBJ2-7	NA	ASSTRTQPAGEQY
TRBV2	TRBJ2-3	NA	ASNAGGAVDTQY
TRBV6-6	TRBJ1-4	NA	ASTRDRNEKLF
TRBV20-1	TRBJ2-5	NA	SARKGAGETQY
TRBV5-5	TRBJ2-5	NA	ASSLLSRQETQY
TRBV4-2	TRBJ1-4	NA	ASSLSWTVNEKLF
TRBV20-1	TRBJ2-1	NA	SPRLADRDEQF
TRBV6-2/TRBV6-3	TRBJ2-5	TRBD1	ASSYGSGTGRPETQY
TRBV12-3/TRBV12-4	TRBJ1-5	NA	ASSSPGGAGPQH
TRBV12-3/TRBV12-4	TRBJ2-1	TRBD2	ASNPSGSYNEQF
TRBV20-1	TRBJ2-7	TRBD2	SARGLAGQGGEQY
TRBV6-1	TRBJ2-7	TRBD1	ASRGRGLGEQY
TRBV5-1	TRBJ2-7	NA	ASSLEVGREQY
TRBV5-6	TRBJ2-3	NA	ASSHPGGTDTQY
TRBV19	TRBJ2-1	TRBD2	ASSPGDYGGTAYNEQF
TRBV7-2	TRBJ2-1	NA	ASSLKHEQF
TRBV6-1	TRBJ2-1	NA	ASSSLLREQF
TRBV12-3/TRBV12-4	TRBJ1-1	NA	ASSPGAETEAF
TRBV5-1	TRBJ2-7	NA	ASSLADGGRNEQY
TRBV7-8	TRBJ2-3	TRBD2	ASRKLAGGLDTQY
TRBV12-3/TRBV12-4	TRBJ1-2	TRBD1	ASSLRDRGYGYT
TRBV29-1	TRBJ2-7	TRBD2	SALGLGSSYEQY
TRBV9	TRBJ2-1	TRBD1	ASSDGPGTGYNEQF
TRBV5-1	TRBJ2-3	NA	ASNRGTSTDTQY
TRBV4-2	TRBJ2-5	NA	ASSQSGPGGTQY
TRBV29-1	TRBJ2-5	NA	SASGAETQY
TRBV7-2	TRBJ2-7	TRBD2	ASSLDAASGYAQY
TRBV12-3/TRBV12-4	TRBJ2-1	NA	ASSFQGLHNEQF
TRBV9	TRBJ2-1	TRBD1	ASSVGGTGPRNEQF
TRBV20-1	TRBJ2-1	NA	SVQGGSYNEQF
TRBV7-2	TRBJ2-3	TRBD2	ASSEGLADTQY
TRBV5-6	TRBJ2-3	NA	ARSTGAGTDTQY
TRBV20-1	TRBJ2-3	TRBD2	SASGTSGSSTDTQY
TRBV20-1	TRBJ2-4	TRBD2	SAISGRDHIQY
TRBV11-2	TRBJ2-5	TRBD1	ASSRETGVKTQY
TRBV20-1	TRBJ2-3	NA	SASRELTDTQY
TRBV19	TRBJ1-1	TRBD1	ASSRQGLSTEAF
TRBV5-1	TRBJ1-4	NA	ASSPASGLGYEKLF